The source of this TCR beta chain is a study of cytomegalovirus exposure and HLA in healthy donors. Study-wide context: Earlier, almost 120 million unique TCR beta sequences were recovered from around 190 million T cells by an analysis. Findings and caveats of the study: Researchers reported in a later analysis that a missense DCLRE1C variant was tied to TCR beta V- and J-gene trimming.

V lost 0 bases and J lost 2, with 7 bases in between. The V gene's germline CDR1 is SGHDT and CDR2 YYEEEE. The CDR3 length is 14 residues. Donors had nominal health at sampling but likely had unrecorded immune exposures. 60 Vbeta and 13 Jbeta primers were used in PCR. Sequencing was performed with immunoSEQ multiplex PCR; in TCRdb, only in-frame clones are kept and a portion is missing. The sample includes 58,000 or so clones, about 72% of them seen just once. Points on this clone: Its matching antigen is unknown.

This receptor was identified in a man aged 50 to 59 in good health and CMV-seropositive. V gene TRBV5-6 combines with J gene TRBJ2-3, with D unclear. The sequenced sample consisted of PBMCs. The CDR3 DNA is TGTGCCAGCAGCTTGGAGAGAGTCACAGATACGCAGTATTTT. This translates into CASSLERVTDTQYF.